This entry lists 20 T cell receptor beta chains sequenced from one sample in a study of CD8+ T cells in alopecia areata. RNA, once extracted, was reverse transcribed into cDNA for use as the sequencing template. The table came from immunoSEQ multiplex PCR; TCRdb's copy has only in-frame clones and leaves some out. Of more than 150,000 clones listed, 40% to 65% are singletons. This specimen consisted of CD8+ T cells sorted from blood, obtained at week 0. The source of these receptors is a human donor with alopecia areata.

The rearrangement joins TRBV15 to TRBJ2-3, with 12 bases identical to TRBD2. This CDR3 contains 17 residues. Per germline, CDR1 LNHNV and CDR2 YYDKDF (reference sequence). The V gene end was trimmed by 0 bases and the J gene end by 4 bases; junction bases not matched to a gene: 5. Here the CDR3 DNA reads TGTGCCACCAGCAGAGACCTAGCGGGGGGGGTGGCAGATACGCAGTATTTT. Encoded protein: CATSRDLAGGVADTQYF. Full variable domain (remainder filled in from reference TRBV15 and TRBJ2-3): DAMVIQNPRYQVTQFGKPVTLSCSQTLNHNVMYWYQQKSSQAPKLLFHYYDKDFNNEADTPDNFQSRRPNTSFCFLDIRSPGLGDTAMYLCATSRDLAGGVADTQYFGPGTRLTVL.

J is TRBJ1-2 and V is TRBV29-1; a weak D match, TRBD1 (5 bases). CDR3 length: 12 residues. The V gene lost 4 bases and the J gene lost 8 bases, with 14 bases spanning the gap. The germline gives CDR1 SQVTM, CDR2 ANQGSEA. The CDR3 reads CSVAEGHGGYTF. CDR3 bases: TGCAGCGTTGCCGAAGGACATGGCGGCTACACCTTC.

In DNA, the CDR3 is TGTGCCAGCAGTTCTCTCCAAACAGGGACTGATCACTACGAGCAGTACTTC. Protein sequence: CASSSLQTGTDHYEQYF. The V and J genes are TRBV27 and TRBJ2-7; D tentatively reads TRBD1 or TRBD2 (6 bases each). Germline V lookup: CDR1 MNHEY, CDR2 SMNVEV (reference sequence). Trimming removed 4 bases from V and 3 bases from J, with 22 bases in between. The length of the CDR3 is 17 residues.

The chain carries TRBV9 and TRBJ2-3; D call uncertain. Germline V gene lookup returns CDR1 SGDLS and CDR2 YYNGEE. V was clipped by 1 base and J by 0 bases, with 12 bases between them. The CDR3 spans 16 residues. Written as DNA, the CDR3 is TGTGCCAGCAGCGTATCGGAGAGTTACAGCACAGATACGCAGTATTTT. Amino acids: CASSVSESYSTDTQYF.

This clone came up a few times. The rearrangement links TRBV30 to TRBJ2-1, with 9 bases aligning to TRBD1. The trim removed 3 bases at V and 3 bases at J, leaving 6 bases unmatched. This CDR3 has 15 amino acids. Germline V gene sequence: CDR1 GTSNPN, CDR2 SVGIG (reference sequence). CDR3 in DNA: TGTGCCTGGAGGGAAGGGACAGGGATCTACAATGAGCAGTTCTTC. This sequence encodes CAWREGTGIYNEQFF. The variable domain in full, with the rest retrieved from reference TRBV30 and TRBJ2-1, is SQTIHQWPATLVQPVGSPLSLECTVEGTSNPNLYWYRQAAGRGLQLLFYSVGIGQISSEVPQNLSASRPQDRQFILSSKKLLLSDSGFYLCAWREGTGIYNEQFFGPGTRLTVL.

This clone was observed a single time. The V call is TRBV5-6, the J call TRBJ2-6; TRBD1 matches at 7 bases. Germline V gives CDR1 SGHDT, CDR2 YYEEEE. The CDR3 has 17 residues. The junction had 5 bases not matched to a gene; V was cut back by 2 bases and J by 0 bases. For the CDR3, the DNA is TGTGCCAGCAGCTTCGGGACAGCCTACTCTGGGGCCAACGTCCTGACTTTC. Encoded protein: CASSFGTAYSGANVLTF.

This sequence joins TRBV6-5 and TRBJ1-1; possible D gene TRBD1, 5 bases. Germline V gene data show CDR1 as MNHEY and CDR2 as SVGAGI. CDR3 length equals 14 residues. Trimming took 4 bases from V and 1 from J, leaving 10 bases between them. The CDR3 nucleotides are TGTGCCAGCAGTTTGGGACGCGGGAACACTGAAGCTTTCTTT. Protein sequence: CASSLGRGNTEAFF.

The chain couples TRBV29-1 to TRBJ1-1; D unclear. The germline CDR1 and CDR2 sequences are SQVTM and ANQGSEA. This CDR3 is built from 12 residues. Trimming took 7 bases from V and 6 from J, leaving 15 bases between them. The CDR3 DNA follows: TGCAGCGCTATCTCCGGGAGCGCTGAAGCTTTCTTT. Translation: CSAISGSAEAFF.

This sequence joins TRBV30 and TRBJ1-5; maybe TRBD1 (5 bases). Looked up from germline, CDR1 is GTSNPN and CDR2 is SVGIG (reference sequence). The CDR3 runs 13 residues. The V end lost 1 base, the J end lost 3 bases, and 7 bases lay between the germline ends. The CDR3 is CAWSGGANQPQHF. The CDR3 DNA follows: TGTGCCTGGAGTGGAGGGGCCAATCAGCCCCAGCATTTT.

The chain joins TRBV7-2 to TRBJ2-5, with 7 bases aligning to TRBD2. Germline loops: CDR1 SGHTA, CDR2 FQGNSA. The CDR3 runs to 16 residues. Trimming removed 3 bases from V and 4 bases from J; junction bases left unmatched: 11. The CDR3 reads CASSLTGGVLAETQYF. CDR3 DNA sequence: TGTGCCAGCAGCTTGACGGGGGGTGTGCTTGCAGAGACCCAGTACTTC.

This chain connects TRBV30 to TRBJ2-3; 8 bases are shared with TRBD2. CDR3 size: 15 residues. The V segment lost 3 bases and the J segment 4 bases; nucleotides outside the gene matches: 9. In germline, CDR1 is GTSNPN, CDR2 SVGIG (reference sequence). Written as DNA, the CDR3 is TGTGCCTGGAGCGCCAGCGGGGGCCGATCAGATACGCAGTATTTT. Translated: CAWSASGGRSDTQYF.

The CDR3: CASSLTDGAGYTF. The CDR3 DNA reads as TGTGCCAGCAGTTTAACCGATGGCGCTGGCTACACCTTC. The J gene is TRBJ1-2, the V gene TRBV27; D call uncertain. Per germline, CDR1 MNHEY and CDR2 SMNVEV (reference sequence). This CDR3 contains 13 residues. The V end lost 2 bases, the J end lost 7 bases, and 11 bases lay between the germline ends.

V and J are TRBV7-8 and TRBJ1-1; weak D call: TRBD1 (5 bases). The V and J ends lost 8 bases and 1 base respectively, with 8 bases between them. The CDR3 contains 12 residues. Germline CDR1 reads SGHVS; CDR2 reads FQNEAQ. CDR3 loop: CASGDPNTEAFF. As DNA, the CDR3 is TGTGCCAGCGGGGACCCGAACACTGAAGCTTTCTTT. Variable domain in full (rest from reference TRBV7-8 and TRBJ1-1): GAGVSQSPRYKVAKRGQDVALRCDPISGHVSLFWYQQALGQGPEFLTYFQNEAQLDKSGLPSDRFFAERPEGSVSTLKIQRTQQEDSAVYLCASGDPNTEAFFGQGTRLTVV.

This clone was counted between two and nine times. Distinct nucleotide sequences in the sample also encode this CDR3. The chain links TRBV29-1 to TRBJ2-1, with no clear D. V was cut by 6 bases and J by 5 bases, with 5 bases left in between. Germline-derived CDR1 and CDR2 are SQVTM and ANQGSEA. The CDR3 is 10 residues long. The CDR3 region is CSVGHNEQFF. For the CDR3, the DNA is TGCAGCGTGGGTCACAATGAGCAGTTCTTC.

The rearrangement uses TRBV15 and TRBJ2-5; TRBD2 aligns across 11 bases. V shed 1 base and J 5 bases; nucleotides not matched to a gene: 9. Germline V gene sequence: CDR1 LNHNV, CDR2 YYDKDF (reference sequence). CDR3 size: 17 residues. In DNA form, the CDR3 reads TGTGCCACCAGCAGAGCCAGGTTGACTAGCGGGGCTGAGACCCAGTACTTC. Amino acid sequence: CATSRARLTSGAETQYF.

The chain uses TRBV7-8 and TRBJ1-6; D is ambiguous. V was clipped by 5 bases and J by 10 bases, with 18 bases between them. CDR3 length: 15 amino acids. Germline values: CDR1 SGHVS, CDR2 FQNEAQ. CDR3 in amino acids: CASSAQWESTSPLHF. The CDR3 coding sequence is TGTGCCAGCAGCGCTCAGTGGGAATCCACCTCACCCCTCCACTTT.

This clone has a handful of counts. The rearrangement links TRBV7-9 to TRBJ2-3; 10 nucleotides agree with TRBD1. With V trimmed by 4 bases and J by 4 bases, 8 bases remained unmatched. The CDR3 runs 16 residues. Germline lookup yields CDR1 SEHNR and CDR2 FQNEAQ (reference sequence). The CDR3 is CASSSTGGEWADTQYF. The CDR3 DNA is TGTGCCAGCAGCTCGACAGGGGGCGAGTGGGCAGATACGCAGTATTTT.

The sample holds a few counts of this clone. CDR3 residues: CASSLGLAGGVRFNEQFF. CDR3 in DNA: TGTGCCAGCAGCTTAGGACTAGCGGGGGGAGTTAGATTCAATGAGCAGTTCTTC. The J gene is TRBJ2-1, the V gene TRBV7-2; 13 nucleotides agree with TRBD2. Germline trimming cut 1 base from V and 6 bases from J; bases unmatched to any gene: 9. The CDR3 is 18 residues long. Germline CDR1 is SGHTA and CDR2 is FQGNSA.

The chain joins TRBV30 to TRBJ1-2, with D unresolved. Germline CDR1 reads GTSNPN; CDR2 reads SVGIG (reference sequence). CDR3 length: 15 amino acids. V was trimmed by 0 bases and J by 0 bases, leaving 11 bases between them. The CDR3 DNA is TGTGCCTGGAGTGTACCGGCAGCCTCTAACTATGGCTACACCTTC. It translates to CAWSVPAASNYGYTF. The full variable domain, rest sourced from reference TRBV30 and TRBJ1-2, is SQTIHQWPATLVQPVGSPLSLECTVEGTSNPNLYWYRQAAGRGLQLLFYSVGIGQISSEVPQNLSASRPQDRQFILSSKKLLLSDSGFYLCAWSVPAASNYGYTFGSGTRLTVV.

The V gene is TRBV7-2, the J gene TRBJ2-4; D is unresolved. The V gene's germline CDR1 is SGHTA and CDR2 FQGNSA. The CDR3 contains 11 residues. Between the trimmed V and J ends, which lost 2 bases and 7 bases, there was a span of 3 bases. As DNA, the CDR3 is TGTGCCAGCAGCTTAAATAACATTCAGTACTTC. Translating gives CASSLNNIQYF.